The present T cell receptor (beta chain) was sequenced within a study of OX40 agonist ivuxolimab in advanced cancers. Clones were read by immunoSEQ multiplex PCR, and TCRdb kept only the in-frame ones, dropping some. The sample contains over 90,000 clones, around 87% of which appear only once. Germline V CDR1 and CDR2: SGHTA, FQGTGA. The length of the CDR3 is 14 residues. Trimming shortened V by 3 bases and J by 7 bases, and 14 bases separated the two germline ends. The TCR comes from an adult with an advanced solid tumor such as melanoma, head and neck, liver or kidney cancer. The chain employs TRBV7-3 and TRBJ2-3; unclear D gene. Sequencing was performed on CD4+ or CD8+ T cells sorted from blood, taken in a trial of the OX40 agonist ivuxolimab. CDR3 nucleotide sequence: TGTGCCAGCAGCTTGGAAGGTGCATTGCATACGCAGTATTTT. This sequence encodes CASSLEGALHTQYF.